The TCR beta chain described here comes from a study of blood T cell repertoires in COVID-19. Overall study context: Researchers got acute and convalescent COVID-19 samples from the United States, Italy and Spain. T cells, B-cell-depleted T cells, or PBMCs provided the cDNA or gDNA that served as material.

V was clipped by 1 base and J by 6 bases, with 5 bases between them. CDR3 length: 12 residues. Per the study methods: Quantification of nucleated cells was approximated via reference gene primer amplification. Here immunoSEQ multiplex PCR was the method, and the copy in TCRdb shows in-frame clones only, minus some. V and J calls and clone size come straight from that table; D and trimming were deduced from the DNA. The sample lists about 230,000 clones; 65% to 90% were seen once. The sequencing sample was made of peripheral blood. The chain recombines TRBV12-3 or TRBV12-4 with TRBJ2-3; D not resolved. The origin of this receptor is a woman aged 35 to 49 who had recovered from COVID-19. CDR3 DNA: TGTGCCAGCAGTTTAGTACGGGATACGCAGTATTTT. It yields the protein CASSLVRDTQYF.